These 2 T cell receptor beta chains were sequenced from one sample in a study of T-cell reconstitution after alpha-beta-depleted transplantation in children. Researchers prepared the TCRbeta library using unique molecular identifiers, the study reports. TCRdb reprocessed the PCR reads via MiXCR and lists one record per CDR3 protein. The table lists around 240,000 distinct CDR3 sequences, 7.5% to 10% of them singletons. The material sequenced was PBMCs from the stem cell graft donor, taken from the stem cell graft. These receptors originate from a human donor who donated a stem cell graft to a child with SCID.

This clonotype was recorded at least ten times. The J gene is TRBJ1-3, the V gene TRBV7-8, with D maybe TRBD1 (5 bases). Looked up from germline, CDR1 is SGHVS and CDR2 is FQNEAQ. The CDR3 covers 15 residues. Trimming shortened V by 0 bases and J by 4 bases, and 10 bases separated the two germline ends. CDR3 sequence: CASSLAGSGGNTIYF. CDR3 coding DNA: TGTGCCAGCAGCTTAGCAGGGTCAGGGGGAAACACCATATATTTT.

This chain connects TRBV11-1 to TRBJ2-1; 7 positions agree with TRBD1. The V and J ends lost 6 bases and 2 bases, in that order; junction bases with no gene match: 7. Germline V gene data show CDR1 as SGHAT and CDR2 as FQDESV (reference sequence). The CDR3 consists of 15 residues. The CDR3, as DNA: TGTGCCAGCAGTCCCGACAGGGTGACCTACAATGAGCAGTTCTTC. This translates into CASSPDRVTYNEQFF.